What follows are 19 T cell receptor beta chains derived from one specimen sequenced in a study of response to subunit inactivated influenza vaccine. One entry per CDR3 protein, called by TCRdb with MiXCR from the RT-PCR reads. The sample consists of around 600,000 distinct CDR3 sequences, approximately 10% of them appearing once. These data also formed part of another study, on T cells expressing NK-cell markers. That study adds: It was by 5'RACE template switching with UMIs that TCR beta cDNA was made.

The material was PBMCs from blood, obtained on the day of vaccination. The source is a middle-aged man who received an inactivated influenza vaccine.

V and J are TRBV10-1 and TRBJ1-3, with D unclear. Germline lookup yields CDR1 WNHNN and CDR2 SYGVQD (reference sequence). V was cut by 10 bases and J by 0 bases, with 16 bases left in between. There are 15 residues in the CDR3. The chain's CDR3 is CAKYRDSLSGNTIYF. CDR3 DNA sequence: TGCGCCAAATACAGAGACTCCCTCTCTGGAAACACCATATATTTT.

This CDR3 reads CASSQTGTSTGELFF. In DNA form, the CDR3 reads TGCGCCAGCAGCCAAACCGGGACAAGCACCGGGGAGCTGTTTTTT. J is TRBJ2-2 and V is TRBV5-1; possible D gene TRBD1, 6 bases. CDR1 SGHRS and CDR2 YFSETQ come from the germline V gene. With 4 bases removed from V and 4 bases from J, the gap between germline ends came to 14 bases. The length of the CDR3 is 15 residues.

V usage is TRBV9 and J usage is TRBJ2-7, with 11 positions matching TRBD2. Per the germline V gene, CDR1 is SGDLS and CDR2 is YYNGEE. CDR3 size: 14 residues. V lost 0 bases to trimming and J lost 12 bases; unmatched junction nucleotides: 8. CDR3 nucleotides: TGTGCCAGCAGCGTAGACGGGACTAGCGGTCCGGGGTACTTC. It translates to CASSVDGTSGPGYF. The full variable domain, its missing parts supplied by reference TRBV9 and TRBJ2-7, is DSGVTQTPKHLITATGQRVTLRCSPRSGDLSVYWYQQSLDQGLQFLIQYYNGEERAKGNILERFSAQQFPDLHSELNLSSLELGDSALYFCASSVDGTSGPGYFGPGTRLTVT.

In its sample, this clonotype was seen once. The chain is built from TRBV5-4 and TRBJ2-7, with 9 bases fitting TRBD1. Losses at the gene ends were 0 bases for V and 6 bases for J; bases not matched to a gene: 13. This CDR3 contains 17 residues. CDR1 SGHNT and CDR2 YYREEE come from the germline V gene (reference sequence). CDR3 nucleotides: TGTGCCAGCAGCTTGGCCTTGGACAGGGGAGGGAATGGCGAGCAGTACTTC. This sequence encodes CASSLALDRGGNGEQYF.

This clonotype was seen a handful of times. The V call is TRBV6-2 or TRBV6-3, the J call TRBJ2-5; 12 bases agree with TRBD2. The CDR3 contains 15 residues. Trimming took 6 bases from V and 0 from J; bases not matched to a gene: 2. Germline CDR1 reads MNHEY; CDR2 reads SVGEGT. The DNA for the CDR3 is TGTGCCAGCAGAACTAGCGGGGGGTACCAAGAGACCCAGTACTTC. Encoded protein: CASRTSGGYQETQYF.

The chain links TRBV28 to TRBJ1-5; weak D call: TRBD1 (5 bases). The CDR3 runs to 16 residues. Germline V gene sequence: CDR1 MDHEN, CDR2 SYDVKM. Trimming cost V 7 bases and J 0 bases, with 16 bases left between them. This chain's CDR3 is CASIALGPSSNQPQHF. The CDR3 DNA is TGTGCCAGCATCGCTTTGGGACCGAGTAGCAATCAGCCCCAGCATTTT.

This clonotype appeared a few times. This chain links TRBV7-2 with TRBJ2-1; D is unresolved. Germline CDR1 is SGHTA and CDR2 is FQGNSA. Trimming left V 4 bases short and J 7 bases short, with 14 bases between. The CDR3 is 14 residues long. In nucleotides, the CDR3 is TGTGCCAGCAGCTCAAGCGCAGTCCCAAATGAGCAGTTCTTC. Protein sequence: CASSSSAVPNEQFF. The variable domain in full, with the rest retrieved from reference TRBV7-2 and TRBJ2-1, is GAGVSQSPSNKVTEKGKDVELRCDPISGHTALYWYRQSLGQGLEFLIYFQGNSAPDKSGLPSDRFSAERTGGSVSTLTIQRTQQEDSAVYLCASSSSAVPNEQFFGPGTRLTVL.

This clonotype was detected only a few times. The gene calls are TRBV29-1 and TRBJ2-1; 12 nucleotides agree with TRBD2. V lost 6 bases, J lost 4 bases, and 7 bases stayed unmatched. CDR1 is SQVTM and CDR2 is ANQGSEA in the germline V gene. The CDR3 runs 15 residues. CDR3 DNA sequence: TGCAGCGTGGGAGGACTAGCGGGGAGGTACAATGAGCAGTTCTTC. Translating gives CSVGGLAGRYNEQFF.

To note about this clonotype: This may come from a read error, since a much larger clone is one base off. Written as DNA, the CDR3 is TGTGCCAGCAGTCCGAGACAGAGGGCGAGGGCCCAAGAGACCCAGTGCTTC. Protein: CASSPRQRARAQETQCF. The chain combines TRBV28 with TRBJ2-5; the D gene could be TRBD1 or TRBD2 (5 bases each). CDR3 length equals 17 residues. Germline lookup yields CDR1 MDHEN and CDR2 SYDVKM.

This clonotype appeared a few times. At one boundary the junction diverges from the germline segment, which might be a read error. The chain combines TRBV6-2 or TRBV6-3 with TRBJ2-1; the D is unclear. Germline assignment: CDR1 MNHEY and CDR2 SVGEGT. This CDR3 has 12 amino acids. The CDR3 nucleotides are TGTGCCAGCAGTGACTCCCCCAATGAGCAGTTCTTC. It yields the protein CASSDSPNEQFF.

This clonotype turned up a few times. The CDR3 loop is CASRTVGRENYGYTF. The CDR3, as DNA: TGCGCCAGCAGGACCGTGGGAAGGGAGAACTATGGCTACACCTTC. This chain joins TRBV10-2 and TRBJ1-2; no firm D call. Trimming took 6 bases from V and 2 from J, leaving 16 bases between them. Germline V lookup: CDR1 WSHSY, CDR2 SAAADI. There are 15 residues in the CDR3.

This clonotype was seen a few times. CDR3 protein: CASSDSGGTDTQYF. The CDR3 DNA follows: TGTGCCAGCAGTGATAGCGGGGGTACAGATACGCAGTATTTT. The chain uses TRBV2 and TRBJ2-3; 9 positions agree with TRBD2. V shed 3 bases, J shed 3 bases, and the junction held 1 base outside the gene matches. Germline CDR1 reads SNHLY; CDR2 reads FYNNEI. CDR3 size: 14 residues.

This clonotype was seen more than once but under ten times. The rearrangement uses TRBV20-1 and TRBJ2-5, with TRBD2 matching over 10 bases. The germline V gene has CDR1 DFQATT and CDR2 SNEGSKA (reference sequence). The trim removed 2 bases at V and 5 bases at J, leaving 5 bases unmatched. The CDR3 is 14 amino acids. The CDR3 sequence: CSARLAGEVETQYF. The CDR3, as DNA: TGCAGTGCTAGACTAGCGGGAGAGGTTGAGACCCAGTACTTC.

This clonotype came up a few times. J is TRBJ2-7 and V is TRBV29-1; perhaps TRBD2 as D (6 bases). Germline V gene data show CDR1 as SQVTM and CDR2 as ANQGSEA. Trimming removed 4 bases at V and 0 bases at J, with 13 bases between. The CDR3 runs to 14 residues. CDR3 loop: CSVGVVAASYEQYF. CDR3 nucleotide sequence: TGCAGCGTTGGGGTAGTAGCGGCCTCCTACGAGCAGTACTTC.

In regard to this clonotype: Germline and junction disagree at one end, which may indicate a read error. The V and J genes are TRBV4-1 and TRBJ2-7, with a weak D call TRBD1 (5 bases). The CDR3 covers 14 residues. Germline CDR1 reads MGHRA; CDR2 reads YSYEKL. The CDR3 loop reads CASSPITGAYEQHF. DNA for the CDR3: TGCGCCAGCAGCCCAATAACAGGTGCCTACGAGCAGCACTTC.

About this clonotype itself: A much larger clone sits a single nucleotide away, making a read error possible. V is TRBV2 and J is TRBJ2-2; D possibly corresponds to TRBD2 (6 bases). The CDR3 extends over 15 amino acids. Germline CDR1 reads SNHLY; CDR2 reads FYNNEI. V lost 4 bases, J lost 4 bases, and 13 bases lay in between. CDR3 sequence reads: CASSGLAGFTGELFF. The CDR3 DNA reads TGTGCCAGCAGTGGACTGGCGGGGTTCACCGGGGAGCTGTTTTTT.

This chain links TRBV18 with TRBJ2-2; 10 bases map to TRBD1. The CDR3 runs to 14 residues. With V trimmed by 6 bases and J by 4 bases, 2 bases remained unmatched. Germline assignment: CDR1 KGHSH and CDR2 LQKENI. In nucleotides, the CDR3 is TGTGCCAGCTCGGGACAGGGGAGCACCGGGGAGCTGTTTTTT. Translation gives CASSGQGSTGELFF.

This chain connects TRBV2 to TRBJ2-1, with 8 bases fitting TRBD1. Germline assignment: CDR1 SNHLY and CDR2 FYNNEI. The CDR3 is 15 residues long. Trimming cost V 7 bases and J 2 bases; bases outside gene matches: 7. In DNA, the CDR3 is TGTGCCAGCACCGAGGACAGGGTCGCCTACAATGAGCAGTTCTTC. It specifies CASTEDRVAYNEQFF.

The table lists this clonotype with a few counts. J is TRBJ2-3 and V is TRBV7-9; D possibly corresponds to TRBD1 (6 bases). CDR1 is SEHNR, CDR2 FQNEAQ, per germline (reference sequence). V lost 5 bases and J lost 2, with 14 bases in between. The CDR3 consists of 15 residues. The CDR3 coding sequence is TGTGCCAGCAGCCGAGGGGGTGGGGTCACAGATACGCAGTATTTT. It specifies CASSRGGGVTDTQYF. Full variable domain (remainder filled in from reference TRBV7-9 and TRBJ2-3): DTGVSQNPRHKITKRGQNVTFRCDPISEHNRLYWYRQTLGQGPEFLTYFQNEAQLEKSRLLSDRFSAERPKGSFSTLEIQRTEQGDSAMYLCASSRGGGVTDTQYFGPGTRLTVL.